Listed below are T cell receptor beta chains from one sample, sequenced in a study of cytomegalovirus exposure and HLA in healthy donors. Assay used: immunoSEQ multiplex PCR; TCRdb lists only in-frame clones, some missing. The profile shows nearly 300,000 clones, roughly 88% of them singletons. Sequenced material: PBMCs. Receptors originate from a man aged 35 to 55 in good health and CMV-seropositive. CDR3s include the opening cysteine and the closing phenylalanine or tryptophan. The D gene is left open where the match is weak. Only part of the rows carry a size: once, few, many, or a class if the clone is expanded.

d_call,v_call,clone_size,j_call,cdr3_nt,cdr3_aa
.,TRBV6-5,.,TRBJ2-4,TGTGCCAGCAGTTACTCTCCGTCCCTAGCCAAAAACATTCAGTACTTC,CASSYSPSLAKNIQYF
TRBD2,TRBV25-1,once,TRBJ2-1,TGTGCCAGCAGTGATTTGGGACTAGAGCAGTTCTTC,CASSDLGLEQFF
.,TRBV5-4,once,TRBJ1-2,TGTGCCAGCAGCTTGAACAAATATGGCTACACCTTC,CASSLNKYGYTF
.,TRBV29-1,.,TRBJ2-3,TGCAGCGCCCCAGAGCAGGGGACAGATACGCAGTATTTT,CSAPEQGTDTQYF
TRBD2,TRBV7-9,.,TRBJ2-1,TGTGCCAGCAGCCGTAGCGGGAGGGCCCCCTACAATGAGCAGTTCTTC,CASSRSGRAPYNEQFF
.,TRBV7-6,.,TRBJ1-1,TGTGCCAGCAGCTTAGCAAGGGGGGGGACTGAAGCTTTCTTT,CASSLARGGTEAFF
TRBD2,TRBV5-6,.,TRBJ2-5,TGTGCCAGCAGCTTGAAAAGACTAGCGGGAGTAGGGGAGACCCAGTACTTC,CASSLKRLAGVGETQYF
.,TRBV4-1,.,TRBJ2-2,TGCGCCAGCAGCCCGGGGGGGGAGCTGTTTTTT,CASSPGGELFF
TRBD1,TRBV5-1,.,TRBJ1-4,TGCGCCAGCAGCTCCCCACAGGGGGCGGGAGAAAAACTGTTTTTT,CASSSPQGAGEKLFF
.,TRBV7-2,.,TRBJ2-7,TGTGCCAGCAGCTGGACAGATTACGAGCAGTACTTC,CASSWTDYEQYF
TRBD1,TRBV6-1,once,TRBJ1-3,TGTGCCAGCAGTGCCTCCGGGACAGGGGCTGGAAACACCATATATTTT,CASSASGTGAGNTIYF
.,TRBV7-8,.,TRBJ1-5,TGTGCCAGCAGCTTAGGAGTCAGGAATAGCAATCAGCCCCAGCATTTT,CASSLGVRNSNQPQHF
TRBD1,TRBV6-5,few,TRBJ1-5,TGTGCCAGCAGTTCTCGGACAGGAGGGGACCAGCCCCAGCATTTT,CASSSRTGGDQPQHF
TRBD1,TRBV7-2,.,TRBJ2-1,TGTGCCAGCAGCTACAACGGACAGGCCTTCTTC,CASSYNGQAFF
TRBD2,TRBV19,.,TRBJ2-1,TGTGCCAGTAGTACCGGGACTAGCGGGAGAAATGAGCAGTTCTTC,CASSTGTSGRNEQFF
.,TRBV5-4,.,TRBJ2-5,TGTGCCAGCAGCTTGGGCAGCGTAGAGACCCAGTACTTC,CASSLGSVETQYF
TRBD2,TRBV29-1,.,TRBJ2-4,TGCAGCGTTGATCTCCTAGCGGAATCCAAAAACATTCAGTACTTC,CSVDLLAESKNIQYF
.,TRBV28,once,TRBJ1-2,TGTGCCAGCAGCGAGACGGGGACTAACTATGGCTACACCTTC,CASSETGTNYGYTF
.,TRBV7-8,.,TRBJ2-7,TGTGCCAGCAGCTTAGCGAGGGACTTTCACTACGAGCAGTACTTC,CASSLARDFHYEQYF
.,TRBV7-9,.,TRBJ2-7,TGTGCCAGCAGCTTAGGTCGGGGGTCCCTCTCCTACGAGCAGTACTTC,CASSLGRGSLSYEQYF
.,TRBV18,few,TRBJ1-4,TGTGCCAGCTCACCCCGAACAGGGACAACTAATGAAAAACTGTTTTTT,CASSPRTGTTNEKLFF
TRBD1,TRBV5-4,.,TRBJ1-6,TGTGCCAGCAGCTCGGGAGGTCCGGGACAGGGTTATTCACCCCTCCACTTT,CASSSGGPGQGYSPLHF
.,TRBV19,.,TRBJ1-3,TGTGCCATTACCGACAACTCTGGAAACACCATATATTTT,CAITDNSGNTIYF
.,TRBV19,.,TRBJ1-5,TGTGCCAGTAGTATTCGCAGCGCCGGTCGCAATCAGCCCCAGCATTTT,CASSIRSAGRNQPQHF
.,TRBV5-1,.,TRBJ1-1,TGCGCCAGCAGTCCAGGGGTAGACACTGAAGCTTTCTTT,CASSPGVDTEAFF
TRBD1,TRBV7-2,.,TRBJ1-4,TGTGCCAGCGGCCGGACAGGGAGCGGTGAAAAACTGTTTTTT,CASGRTGSGEKLFF
.,TRBV27,.,TRBJ2-7,TGTGCCAGCAGTTTATCAGCTTCCTACGAGCAGTACTTC,CASSLSASYEQYF
.,TRBV18,few,TRBJ2-1,TGTGCCAGCTCACAAGGGGAAGGGATTTACAATGAGCAGTTCTTC,CASSQGEGIYNEQFF
.,TRBV28,.,TRBJ2-7,TGTGCCAGCAGTTGGGGACTTAACTACGAGCAGTACTTC,CASSWGLNYEQYF
.,TRBV5-6,.,TRBJ1-2,TGTGCCAGCAGCTTGGGGCCAGACTATGGCTACACCTTC,CASSLGPDYGYTF